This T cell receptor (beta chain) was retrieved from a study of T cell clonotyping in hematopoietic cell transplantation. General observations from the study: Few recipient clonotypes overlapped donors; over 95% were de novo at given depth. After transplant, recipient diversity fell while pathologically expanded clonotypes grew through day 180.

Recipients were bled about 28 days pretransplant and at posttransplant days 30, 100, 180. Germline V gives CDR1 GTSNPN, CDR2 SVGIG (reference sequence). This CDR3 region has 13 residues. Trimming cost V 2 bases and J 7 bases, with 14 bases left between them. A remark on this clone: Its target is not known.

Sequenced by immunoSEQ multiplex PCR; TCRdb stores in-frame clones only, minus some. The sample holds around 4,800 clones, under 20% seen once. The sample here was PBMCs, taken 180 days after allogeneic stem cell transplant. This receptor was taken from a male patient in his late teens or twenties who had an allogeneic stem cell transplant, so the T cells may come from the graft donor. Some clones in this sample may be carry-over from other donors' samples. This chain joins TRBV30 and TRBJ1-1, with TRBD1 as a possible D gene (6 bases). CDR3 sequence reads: CAWSSTGGHEAFF. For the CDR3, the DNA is TGTGCCTGGAGTTCGACAGGAGGGCATGAAGCTTTCTTT.